Listed below are T cell receptor beta chains from one sample, sequenced in a study of OX40 agonist ivuxolimab in advanced cancers. The repertoire was sequenced with immunoSEQ multiplex PCR; TCRdb's copy has only in-frame clones and lacks some. The data contain about 46,000 clones, about four fifths of them singletons. The sample here was CD4+ or CD8+ T cells sorted from blood, taken in a trial of the OX40 agonist ivuxolimab. The receptors stem from an adult with an advanced solid tumor such as melanoma, head and neck, liver or kidney cancer. CDR3s include the opening cysteine and the closing phenylalanine or tryptophan. D genes are given only for firm matches. Rows give clone size only sometimes, using once, few, many, or a class for an expanded clone.

j_gene,abundance,d_gene,v_gene,CDR3nt,CDR3aa
TRBJ2-7,NA,NA,TRBV5-4,TGTGCCAGCAGCTTTCGACTAGGTGGGGTCTACGAGCAGTACTTC,CASSFRLGGVYEQYF
TRBJ2-6,once,TRBD1,TRBV7-8,TGTGCCAGCATCCCCGTGGGGCCAGGGGGAAACAACGTCCTGACTTTC,CASIPVGPGGNNVLTF
TRBJ1-5,NA,NA,TRBV7-8,TGTGCCAGCAGCTTAGCACTAGGAAATAATCAGCCCCAGCATTTT,CASSLALGNNQPQHF
TRBJ2-2,NA,TRBD1,TRBV27,TGTCCCTACCAGGGGGCGTGGACCGGGGAGCTGTTTTTT,CPYQGAWTGELFF
TRBJ1-2,NA,NA,TRBV5-6,TGTGCCAGCAGCTGGGGGCGGACGGATGGCTACACCTTC,CASSWGRTDGYTF
TRBJ1-1,NA,NA,TRBV11-2,TGTGCCAGCAGCCCGGTCGAGGTCGGGGGAAGCCTGAACACTGAAGCTTTCTTT,CASSPVEVGGSLNTEAFF
TRBJ2-1,NA,NA,TRBV11-2,TGTGCCAGCAGCTTATGGGGCCGGAGGGTGGTAAATGAGCAGTTCTTC,CASSLWGRRVVNEQFF
TRBJ2-5,NA,TRBD2,TRBV30,TGTGCCTGGAGCGAGGGCGGGGGGCCCCTCCACTTC,CAWSEGGGPLHF
TRBJ2-3,NA,NA,TRBV29-1,TGCAGCGTTGAAGATATTGGCAGGGTCACAGATACGCAGTATTTT,CSVEDIGRVTDTQYF
TRBJ2-5,NA,TRBD1,TRBV2,TGTGCCAGCAGCGCCGGGACAGAAGAGACCCAGTACTTC,CASSAGTEETQYF
TRBJ1-2,NA,NA,TRBV4-3,TGCGCCAGCAGCCAAGATATAGGGAATGGCTACACCTTC,CASSQDIGNGYTF
TRBJ1-3,NA,NA,TRBV5-1,TGCGCCAGCAGCTACGTTCAGGGGTTTGGAAACACCATATATTTT,CASSYVQGFGNTIYF
TRBJ2-5,NA,TRBD1,TRBV19,TGTGCCAGTAGTGGGGACAGGGCGGGTGAGACCCAGTACTTC,CASSGDRAGETQYF
TRBJ2-3,once,NA,TRBV5-4,TGTGCCAGCAGTTTCTGGGGTAGCGTGGCAGATACGCAGTATTTT,CASSFWGSVADTQYF
TRBJ1-1,NA,NA,TRBV25-1,TGTGCCACAAAGGACAGTTTCATGAACACTGAAGCTTTCTTT,CATKDSFMNTEAFF
TRBJ1-2,NA,NA,TRBV6-1,TGTGCCAGCAGTGAAGGACAGATCTATGGCTACACCTTC,CASSEGQIYGYTF
TRBJ2-7,NA,TRBD1,TRBV5-6,TGTGCCAGCAGCTCGGGACAGGGAGTTAAGCAGTACTTC,CASSSGQGVKQYF
TRBJ2-7,NA,NA,TRBV5-8,TGTGCCAGCAGCTTAACAGCTTGGTCCTACGAGCAGTACTTC,CASSLTAWSYEQYF
TRBJ1-1,NA,NA,TRBV7-2,TGTGCCAGCAGCCCTCGTCGCAGGGGTAGAACTGAAGCTTTCTTT,CASSPRRRGRTEAFF
TRBJ2-5,NA,NA,TRBV2,TGTGCCAGCAATAAGGGGACTCAAGAGACCCAGTACTTC,CASNKGTQETQYF
TRBJ1-5,NA,TRBD1,TRBV6-1,TGTGCCGCGACAGGGGCTAGCAATCAGCCCCAGCATTTT,CAATGASNQPQHF
TRBJ2-1,NA,TRBD1,TRBV29-1,TGCAGCGCGGGACAGGGGAACAATGAGCAGTTCTTC,CSAGQGNNEQFF
TRBJ1-6,NA,NA,TRBV7-2,TGTGCCAGCAGCTCTCCACAGGGTCCAAAAGGGGGTTCACCCCTCCACTTT,CASSSPQGPKGGSPLHF
TRBJ1-6,NA,NA,TRBV19,TGTGCCAGTAGTACCGCCCGACCCCGACTAAACTATAATTCACCCCTCCACTTT,CASSTARPRLNYNSPLHF
TRBJ1-1,NA,TRBD1,TRBV2,TGTGCCAACCAGGGGGCGGAAGCTTTCTTT,CANQGAEAFF
TRBJ1-1,NA,NA,TRBV18,TGTGCCAGCTCACCACCAATGGGGGGCCACACTGAAGCTTTCTTT,CASSPPMGGHTEAFF
TRBJ1-2,few,NA,TRBV13,TGTGCCAGCAGCTCCGGATGGCAGAGCCCCTATGGCTACACCTTC,CASSSGWQSPYGYTF
TRBJ2-4,NA,TRBD1,TRBV2,TGTGCCAGCAGCCCGGACAGGGGGGGAAACATTCAGTACTTC,CASSPDRGGNIQYF
TRBJ1-2,NA,NA,TRBV10-3,TGTGCCATCAGTGAGTCGAGCTATGGCTACACCTTC,CAISESSYGYTF
TRBJ2-7,NA,NA,TRBV21-1,TGTGCCAGCAGCAATGGGGCCCGAGTGAGCGGCGAGCAGTACTTC,CASSNGARVSGEQYF
TRBJ2-5,NA,NA,TRBV5-1,TGCGCCAGCAGCTTGGATTTGGGACGTTTGGAGACCCAGTACTTC,CASSLDLGRLETQYF
TRBJ1-2,NA,NA,TRBV6-1,TGTGCCAGTTCAGGGGTTAATGGCTATGGCTACACCTTC,CASSGVNGYGYTF
TRBJ2-7,NA,TRBD1,TRBV6-1,TGTGCCAGCAGCAATACACAGGGGGCCAACGAGCAGTACTTC,CASSNTQGANEQYF
TRBJ2-1,NA,TRBD2,TRBV7-8,TGTGCCAGCAGCATTGCTAGCGGGCGATACTACAATGAGCAGTTCTTC,CASSIASGRYYNEQFF
TRBJ1-4,NA,NA,TRBV5-4,TGTGCCAGCGCGTTAAGGGACTCTGAAAAACTGTTTTTT,CASALRDSEKLFF
TRBJ1-2,NA,NA,TRBV14,TGTGCCAGCAGCGGTCACTATGGCTACACCTTC,CASSGHYGYTF
TRBJ1-2,NA,NA,TRBV9,TGTGCCAGCAGCGGTATCCGGAGGGACCCTTCTAACTATGGCTACACCTTC,CASSGIRRDPSNYGYTF
TRBJ2-2,NA,TRBD1,TRBV6-5,TGTGCCAGCATGAGGGGACAGGGGAACACCGGGGAGCTGTTTTTT,CASMRGQGNTGELFF
TRBJ2-7,NA,NA,TRBV6-6,TGTGCCAGCAGTTATGGGGGTCTCTACGAGCAGTACTTC,CASSYGGLYEQYF
TRBJ1-4,NA,NA,TRBV5-1,TGCGCCAGCAGCTTGATGACCGATGAAAAACTGTTTTTT,CASSLMTDEKLFF
TRBJ1-6,NA,NA,TRBV13,TGTGCCAGCAGGCTCAGGGGTTCACCCCTCCACTTT,CASRLRGSPLHF